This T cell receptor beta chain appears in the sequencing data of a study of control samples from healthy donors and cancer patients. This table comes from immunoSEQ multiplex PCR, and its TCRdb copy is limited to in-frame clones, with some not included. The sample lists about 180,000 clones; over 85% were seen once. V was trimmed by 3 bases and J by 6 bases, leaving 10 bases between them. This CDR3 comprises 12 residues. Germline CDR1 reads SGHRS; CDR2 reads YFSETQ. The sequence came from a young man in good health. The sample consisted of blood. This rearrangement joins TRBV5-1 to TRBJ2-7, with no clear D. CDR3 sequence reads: CASSSDGIEQYF. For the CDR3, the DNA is TGCGCCAGCAGCTCGGACGGCATCGAGCAGTACTTC.